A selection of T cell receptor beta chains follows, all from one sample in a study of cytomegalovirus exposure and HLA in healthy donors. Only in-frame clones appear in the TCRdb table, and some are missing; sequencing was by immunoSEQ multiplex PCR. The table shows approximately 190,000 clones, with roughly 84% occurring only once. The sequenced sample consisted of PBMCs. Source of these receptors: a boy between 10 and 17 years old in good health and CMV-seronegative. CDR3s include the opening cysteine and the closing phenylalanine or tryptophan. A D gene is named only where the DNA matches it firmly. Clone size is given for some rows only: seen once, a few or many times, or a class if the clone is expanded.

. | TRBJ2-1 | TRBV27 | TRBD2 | CASSLNRWGGRSNEQFF | TGTGCCAGCAGTTTGAATCGGTGGGGGGGAAGGAGCAATGAGCAGTTCTTC
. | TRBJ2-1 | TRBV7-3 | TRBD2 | CASSQAGGLAVGEQFF | TGTGCCAGCAGCCAGGCGGGGGGACTAGCAGTCGGTGAGCAGTTCTTC
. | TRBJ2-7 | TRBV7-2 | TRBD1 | CASSPPDRAIYEQYF | TGTGCCAGCAGCCCCCCCGACAGGGCAATCTACGAGCAGTACTTC
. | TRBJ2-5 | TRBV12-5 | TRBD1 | CASGSGQGAETQYF | TGTGCTAGTGGTTCCGGACAGGGGGCAGAGACCCAGTACTTC
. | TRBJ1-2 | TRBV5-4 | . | CATSLRGTNYGYTF | TGTGCCACCTCCCTGCGGGGAACCAACTATGGCTACACCTTC
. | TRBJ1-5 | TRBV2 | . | CASSEGSENQPQHF | TGTGCCAGCAGTGAGGGGAGTGAGAATCAGCCCCAGCATTTT
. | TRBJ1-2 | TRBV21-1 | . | CASPPWGLYGYTF | TGTGCCAGCCCGCCATGGGGGCTCTATGGCTACACCTTC
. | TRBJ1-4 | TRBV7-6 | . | CASSPTFATNEKLFF | TGTGCCAGCAGCCCCACTTTTGCAACTAATGAAAAACTGTTTTTT
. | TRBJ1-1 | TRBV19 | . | CASSTSDSRKLNTEAFF | TGTGCCAGTAGTACCTCGGACAGCCGGAAGCTGAACACTGAAGCTTTCTTT
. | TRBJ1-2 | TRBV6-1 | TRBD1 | CASTPTGGQYGYTF | TGTGCCAGCACCCCGACAGGGGGCCAATATGGCTACACCTTC
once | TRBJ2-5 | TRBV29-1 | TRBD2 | CSVEVDGGLAGEKVEETQYF | TGCAGCGTTGAAGTAGATGGCGGGCTAGCGGGAGAGAAGGTAGAAGAGACCCAGTACTTC
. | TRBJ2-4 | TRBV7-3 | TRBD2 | CASSPGLAGSENIQYF | TGTGCCAGCAGCCCCGGACTAGCCGGATCTGAAAACATTCAGTACTTC
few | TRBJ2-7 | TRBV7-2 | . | CASSSQGLDLYRTYEQYF | TGTGCCAGCAGCTCCCAGGGACTCGACTTATATAGGACCTACGAGCAGTACTTC
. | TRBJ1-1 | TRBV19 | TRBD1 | CASSADRAVGTEAFF | TGTGCCAGTAGTGCCGACAGGGCAGTGGGGACTGAAGCTTTCTTT
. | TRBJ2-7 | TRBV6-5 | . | CASSYSSRGRHEQYF | TGTGCCAGCAGTTACTCCTCCAGGGGGAGGCACGAGCAGTACTTC
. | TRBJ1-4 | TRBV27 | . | CASSFSRAAATNEKLFF | TGTGCCAGCAGTTTCTCGAGGGCCGCTGCAACTAATGAAAAACTGTTTTTT
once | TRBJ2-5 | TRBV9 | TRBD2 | CASSVAGRVQETQYF | TGTGCCAGCAGCGTAGCCGGGAGGGTCCAAGAGACCCAGTACTTC
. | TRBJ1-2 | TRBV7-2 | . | CATRRDTNYGYTF | TGTGCCACACGCCGGGACACGAACTATGGCTACACCTTC
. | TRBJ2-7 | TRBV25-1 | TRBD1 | CASSEGQGAYEQYF | TGTGCCAGCAGTGAGGGGCAGGGGGCTTACGAGCAGTACTTC
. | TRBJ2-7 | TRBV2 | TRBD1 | CASSEDNRGHEQYF | TGTGCCAGCAGTGAAGACAACAGGGGTCACGAGCAGTACTTC
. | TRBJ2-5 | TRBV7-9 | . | CASSLVGGGETQYF | TGTGCCAGCAGCTTAGTAGGGGGAGGGGAGACCCAGTACTTC
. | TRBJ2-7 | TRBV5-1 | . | CASSLLSPQSYEQYF | TGCGCCAGCAGCTTGTTGTCCCCCCAGTCCTACGAGCAGTACTTC
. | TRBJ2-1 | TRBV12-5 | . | CASGLISQRDEQFF | TGTGCTAGTGGTTTAATATCCCAGCGCGATGAGCAGTTCTTC
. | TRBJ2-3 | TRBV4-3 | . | CASSQTMASTDTQYF | TGCGCCAGCAGCCAGACTATGGCTAGCACAGATACGCAGTATTTT
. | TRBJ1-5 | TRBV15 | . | CATSRDPRVKGNQPQHF | TGTGCCACCAGCAGAGATCCCAGGGTTAAAGGCAATCAGCCCCAGCATTTT
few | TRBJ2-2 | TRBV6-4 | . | CASSDTSSGELFF | TGTGCCAGCAGTGACACTAGCTCCGGGGAGCTGTTTTTT
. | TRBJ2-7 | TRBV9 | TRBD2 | CASSSSGRSNEQYF | TGTGCCAGCAGTTCTAGCGGGAGATCCAACGAGCAGTACTTC
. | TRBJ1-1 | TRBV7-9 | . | CASSLSGEGDTEAFF | TGTGCCAGCAGCTTATCGGGAGAAGGTGACACTGAAGCTTTCTTT
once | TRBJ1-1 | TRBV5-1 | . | CASKRTSTTEAFF | TGCGCCAGCAAACGGACATCGACCACTGAAGCTTTCTTT
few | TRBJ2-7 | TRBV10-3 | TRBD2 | CAIGGVYEQYF | TGTGCCATCGGGGGGGTCTACGAGCAGTACTTC
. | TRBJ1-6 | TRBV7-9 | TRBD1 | CASRRYTGTGFLANSPLHF | TGTGCCAGCAGACGTTATACCGGGACAGGGTTTCTTGCTAATTCACCCCTCCACTTT
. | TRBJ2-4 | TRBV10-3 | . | CAISEFRQVLVEGAKNIQYF | TGTGCCATCAGTGAGTTCCGACAGGTCTTAGTGGAAGGGGCCAAAAACATTCAGTACTTC
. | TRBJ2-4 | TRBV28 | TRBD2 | CASSHPRGAAKNIQYF | TGTGCCAGCAGTCATCCGCGGGGGGCAGCCAAAAACATTCAGTACTTC
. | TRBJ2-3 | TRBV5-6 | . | CASSFGPGGGDRDTQYF | TGTGCCAGCAGCTTTGGGCCGGGCGGGGGCGACCGGGATACGCAGTATTTT
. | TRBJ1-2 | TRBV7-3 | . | CASSHLKGVYYGYTF | TGTGCCAGCAGCCACCTAAAAGGGGTCTACTATGGCTACACCTTC
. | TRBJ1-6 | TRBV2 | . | CASLWTDNSPLHF | TGTGCCAGTTTATGGACAGACAATTCACCCCTCCACTTT
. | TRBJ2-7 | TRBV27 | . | CASSRQGKQYF | TGTGCCAGCAGTCGACAAGGAAAGCAGTACTTC
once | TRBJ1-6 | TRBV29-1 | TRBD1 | CSVRTGSSYNSPLHF | TGCAGCGTGCGGACAGGGAGCTCCTATAATTCACCCCTCCACTTT
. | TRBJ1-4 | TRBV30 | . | CAWTWGDGKLFF | TGTGCCTGGACTTGGGGGGATGGAAAACTGTTTTTT
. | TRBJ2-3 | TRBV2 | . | CASGPRGADTQYF | TGTGCCAGCGGCCCGAGAGGCGCAGATACGCAGTATTTT
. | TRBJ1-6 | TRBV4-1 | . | CASSQSLAVNNSPLHF | TGCGCCAGCAGCCAATCCCTGGCGGTAAATAATTCACCCCTCCACTTT
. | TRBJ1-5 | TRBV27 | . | CASSPLPGGRQPQHF | TGTGCCAGCAGTCCCCTCCCGGGAGGAAGGCAGCCCCAGCATTTT
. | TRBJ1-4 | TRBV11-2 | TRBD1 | CASSLDGTGKLFF | TGTGCCAGCAGCTTAGACGGGACAGGAAAACTGTTTTTT
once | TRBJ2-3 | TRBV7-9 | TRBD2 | CASSFRSGGLLTDTQYF | TGTGCCAGCAGCTTCAGGAGCGGGGGGCTCCTCACAGATACGCAGTATTTT
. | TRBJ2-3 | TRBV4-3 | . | CASSQDPHPRGSTDTQYF | TGCGCCAGCAGCCAAGATCCCCATCCCCGGGGGTCCACAGATACGCAGTATTTT
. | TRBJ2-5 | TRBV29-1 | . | CSVVVLGGETQYF | TGCAGCGTTGTAGTACTAGGCGGGGAGACCCAGTACTTC
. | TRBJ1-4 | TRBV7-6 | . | CASSLVPYRVEEKLFF | TGTGCCAGCAGCTTAGTCCCGTACAGGGTCGAAGAAAAACTGTTTTTT
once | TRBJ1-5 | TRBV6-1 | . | CASSEDSIYSNQPQHF | TGTGCCAGCAGTGAGGACAGCATTTATAGCAATCAGCCCCAGCATTTT
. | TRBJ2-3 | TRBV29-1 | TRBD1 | CSLLYRGPTDTQYF | TGCAGCTTACTTTACAGGGGGCCCACAGATACGCAGTATTTT
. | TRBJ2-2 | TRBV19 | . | CASSVLFSGELFF | TGTGCCAGTAGTGTACTCTTTTCCGGGGAGCTGTTTTTT
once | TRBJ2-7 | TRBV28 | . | CASREGGITYEQYF | TGTGCCAGTCGAGAGGGGGGGATTACCTACGAGCAGTACTTC
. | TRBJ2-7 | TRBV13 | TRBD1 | CASSLTGVPLYEQYF | TGTGCCAGCAGCTTGACAGGGGTTCCTCTTTACGAGCAGTACTTC
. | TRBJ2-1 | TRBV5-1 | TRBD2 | CASSSGLAGTYNEQFF | TGCGCCAGCAGCTCAGGACTAGCGGGTACATACAATGAGCAGTTCTTC